Here is one TCR beta chain with its context. Antigen specificity is unknown. The entry originates in a study of OX40 agonist ivuxolimab in advanced cancers. Assay: immunoSEQ multiplex PCR; the TCRdb copy retains only in-frame clones and omits some. The sample consists of about 51,000 clones, about 88% of them appearing once. Findings and limits, study-wide: The investigators did not determine what antigen specificity the expanded peripheral T cells had.

From germline, CDR1 is GTSNPN and CDR2 SVGIG (reference sequence). This CDR3 is built from 16 residues. V dropped 1 base and J dropped 0 bases, with 12 bases sitting between them. Sample: CD4+ or CD8+ T cells sorted from blood, taken in a trial of the OX40 agonist ivuxolimab. The sequence was obtained from an adult with an advanced solid tumor such as melanoma, head and neck, liver or kidney cancer. The chain has TRBV30 and TRBJ2-2, with D maybe TRBD2 (5 bases). DNA for the CDR3: TGTGCCTGGAGTGAGTGGGTTAGCGCGAACACCGGGGAGCTGTTTTTT. This sequence encodes CAWSEWVSANTGELFF.